A single sample is the source of the 10 T cell receptor beta chains below, sequenced in a study of regulatory T cells in long-lasting Graves disease. Relying on iRepertoire HTBI primers and Arm-PCR of CDR3 regions, the team built TCR beta libraries. MiXCR, applied by TCRdb to the multiplex PCR reads, yields one record per CDR3 protein. The sample carries 400,000 to 500,000 distinct CDR3 sequences, roughly 20% recorded once. Time point meaning: persistent/refractory GD, antithyroid drugs over 5 years with positive TRAb. PBMC-extracted RNA yielded the TCR library. This material consisted of peripheral blood mononuclear cells (PBMCs), taken when the disease was refractory, from a patient treated with antithyroid drugs. These receptor sequences come from a female donor with Graves disease.

This chain uses TRBV14 with TRBJ2-2, with 8 bases that match TRBD2. Germline loops: CDR1 SGHDN, CDR2 FVKESK. V gave up 4 bases and J gave up 6 bases; unmatched junction bases: 10. The CDR3 spans 16 residues. The CDR3: CASSLSPGLEAGELFF. The DNA of the CDR3 is TGTGCCAGCAGCCTTTCCCCGGGACTAGAAGCCGGGGAGCTGTTTTTT.

V gene TRBV7-9 combines with J gene TRBJ1-2; D not certain. CDR3 size: 12 residues. V lost 5 bases and J lost 7, with 11 bases in between. Germline loops: CDR1 SEHNR, CDR2 FQNEAQ (reference sequence). The CDR3 loop reads CASSLREAGYTF. CDR3 nucleotides: TGTGCCAGCAGCCTAAGGGAGGCTGGCTACACCTTC.

J is TRBJ2-3 and V is TRBV7-2; weak D call: TRBD1 (7 bases). Germline V gene sequence: CDR1 SGHTA, CDR2 FQGNSA. V lost 0 bases and J 3 bases, leaving 16 bases between the germline ends. This CDR3 comprises 17 residues. As DNA, the CDR3 is TGTGCCAGCAGCTTAGCCCTACGGAGGGGGCGGACAGATACGCAGTATTTT. As protein: CASSLALRRGRTDTQYF.

In this sample, this clonotype turned up a few times. The J gene is TRBJ1-5, the V gene TRBV7-6, with a tentative D call TRBD1 (6 bases). The CDR3 extends over 13 amino acids. Trimming took 4 bases from V and 5 from J, leaving 9 bases between them. The germline CDR1 and CDR2 sequences are SGHVS and FNYEAQ. The CDR3 DNA reads as TGTGCCAGCAGCTCCGCAGGGGATCAGCCCCAGCATTTT. Translation gives CASSSAGDQPQHF.

This clonotype has a count of ten or more. The chain combines TRBV28 with TRBJ2-5; D unresolved. Germline CDR1 reads MDHEN; CDR2 reads SYDVKM. This CDR3 has 12 amino acids. The ends were cut back, 5 bases at V and 2 bases at J, with 6 bases in the middle. The CDR3 DNA sequence: TGTGCCAGCAGTGGGAAGCAAGAGACCCAGTACTTC. Its translation: CASSGKQETQYF.

This clonotype was observed a handful of times. The V and J genes are TRBV27 and TRBJ1-2; TRBD1 aligns across 12 bases. V lost 3 bases, J lost 3 bases, and 5 bases stayed unmatched. The CDR3 spans 16 residues. Germline V gives CDR1 MNHEY, CDR2 SMNVEV (reference sequence). CDR3 sequence reads: CASSFTGTGGYYGYTF. The CDR3 nucleotides read TGTGCCAGCAGTTTCACCGGGACAGGGGGCTACTATGGCTACACCTTC.

The V and J genes are TRBV20-1 and TRBJ2-7; a possible D gene is TRBD1 (7 bases). The germline V gene has CDR1 DFQATT and CDR2 SNEGSKA (reference sequence). V lost 2 bases, J lost 7 bases, and 24 bases lay in between. The CDR3 consists of 16 residues. The CDR3 loop is CSARSLSSATRGEQYF. CDR3 DNA: TGCAGTGCTAGATCGCTCTCTAGCGCAACCAGGGGGGAGCAGTACTTC.

This clonotype was picked up many times. The gene calls are TRBV6-1 and TRBJ2-4, with D maybe TRBD2 (5 bases). The CDR3 length is 14 residues. V lost 6 bases and J 3 bases, leaving 12 bases between the germline ends. Per germline, CDR1 MNHNS and CDR2 SASEGT. The CDR3 nucleotides are TGTGCCAGCAGGTCTGAGGGATACAAAAACATTCAGTACTTC. As protein: CASRSEGYKNIQYF.

A few counts support this clonotype. CDR3 coding DNA: TGTGCCAGCCGGAGGGTATCCTATAATTCACCCCTCCACTTT. Translation gives CASRRVSYNSPLHF. This sequence joins TRBV27 and TRBJ1-6; no definite D call. The CDR3 totals 14 residues. Trimming pared 8 bases from V and 1 base from J, leaving 9 bases between. Per germline, CDR1 MNHEY and CDR2 SMNVEV (reference sequence).

Ten or more counts support this clonotype. The chain recombines TRBV5-6 with TRBJ2-7, with a tentative D call TRBD2 (5 bases). Germline loops: CDR1 SGHDT, CDR2 YYEEEE. The CDR3 runs 16 residues. V was shortened by 1 base and J by 0 bases, with 14 bases between the two germline ends. CDR3 in amino acids: CASSLRGRASSYEQYF. Here the CDR3 DNA reads TGTGCCAGCAGCTTGAGAGGGCGGGCGAGCTCCTACGAGCAGTACTTC.